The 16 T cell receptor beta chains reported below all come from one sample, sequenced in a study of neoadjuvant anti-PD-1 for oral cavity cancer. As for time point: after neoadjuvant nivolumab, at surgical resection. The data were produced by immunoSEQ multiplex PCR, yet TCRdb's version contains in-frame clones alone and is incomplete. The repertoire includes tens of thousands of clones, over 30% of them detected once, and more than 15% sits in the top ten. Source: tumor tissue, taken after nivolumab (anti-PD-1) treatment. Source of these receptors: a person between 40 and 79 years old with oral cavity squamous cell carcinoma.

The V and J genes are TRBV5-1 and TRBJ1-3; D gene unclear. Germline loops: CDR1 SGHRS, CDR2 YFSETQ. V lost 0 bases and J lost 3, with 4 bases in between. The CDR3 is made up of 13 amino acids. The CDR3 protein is CASSLGGGNTIYF. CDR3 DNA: TGCGCCAGCAGCTTGGGGGGTGGAAACACCATATATTTT. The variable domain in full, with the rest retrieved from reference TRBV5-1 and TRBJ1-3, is KAGVTQTPRYLIKTRGQQVTLSCSPISGHRSVSWYQQTPGQGLQFLFEYFSETQRNKGNFPGRFSGRQFSNSRSEMNVSTLELGDSALYLCASSLGGGNTIYFGEGSWLTVV.

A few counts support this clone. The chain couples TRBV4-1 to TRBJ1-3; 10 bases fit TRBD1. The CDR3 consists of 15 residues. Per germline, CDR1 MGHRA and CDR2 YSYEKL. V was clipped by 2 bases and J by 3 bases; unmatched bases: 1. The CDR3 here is CASSQRTGGGNTIYF. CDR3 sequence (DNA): TGCGCCAGCAGCCAAAGGACAGGGGGTGGAAACACCATATATTTT.

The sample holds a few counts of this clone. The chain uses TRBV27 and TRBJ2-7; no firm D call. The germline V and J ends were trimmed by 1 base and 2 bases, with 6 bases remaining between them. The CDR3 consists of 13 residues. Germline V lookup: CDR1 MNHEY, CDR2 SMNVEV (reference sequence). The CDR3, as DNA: TGTGCCAGCAGTTTATTTGGGGCCTACGAGCAGTACTTC. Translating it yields CASSLFGAYEQYF.

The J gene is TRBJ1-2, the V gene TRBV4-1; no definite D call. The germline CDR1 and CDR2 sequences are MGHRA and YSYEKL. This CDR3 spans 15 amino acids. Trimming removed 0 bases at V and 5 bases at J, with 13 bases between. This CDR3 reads CASSQDASLGYGYTF. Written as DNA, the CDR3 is TGCGCCAGCAGCCAAGATGCCAGCTTGGGTTATGGCTACACCTTC.

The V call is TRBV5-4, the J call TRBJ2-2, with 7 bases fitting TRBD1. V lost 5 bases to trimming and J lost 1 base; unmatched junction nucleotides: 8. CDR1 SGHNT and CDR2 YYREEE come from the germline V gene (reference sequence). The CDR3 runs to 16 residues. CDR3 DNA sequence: TGTGCCAGCAGGGAAATGACAGGGAGGAACACCGGGGAGCTGTTTTTT. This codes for CASREMTGRNTGELFF.

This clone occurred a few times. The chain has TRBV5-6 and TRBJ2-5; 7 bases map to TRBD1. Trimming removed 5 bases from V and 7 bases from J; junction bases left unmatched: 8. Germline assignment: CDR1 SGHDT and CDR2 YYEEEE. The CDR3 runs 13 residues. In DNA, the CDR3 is TGTGCCAGCAGGCCCCAGGGGGATGGGACCCAGTACTTC. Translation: CASRPQGDGTQYF.

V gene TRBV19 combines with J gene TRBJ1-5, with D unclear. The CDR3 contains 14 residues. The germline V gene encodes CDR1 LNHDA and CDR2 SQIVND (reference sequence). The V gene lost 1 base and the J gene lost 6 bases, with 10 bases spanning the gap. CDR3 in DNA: TGTGCCAGTAGTATAGTAGGGTTCACTCAGCCCCAGCATTTT. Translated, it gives CASSIVGFTQPQHF.

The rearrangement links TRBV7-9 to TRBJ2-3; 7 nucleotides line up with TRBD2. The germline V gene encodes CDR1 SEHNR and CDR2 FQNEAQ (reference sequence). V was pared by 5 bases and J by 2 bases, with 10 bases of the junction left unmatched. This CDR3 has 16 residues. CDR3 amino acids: CASSIQLAWDTDTQYF. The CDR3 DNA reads TGTGCCAGCAGCATCCAACTAGCGTGGGACACAGATACGCAGTATTTT.

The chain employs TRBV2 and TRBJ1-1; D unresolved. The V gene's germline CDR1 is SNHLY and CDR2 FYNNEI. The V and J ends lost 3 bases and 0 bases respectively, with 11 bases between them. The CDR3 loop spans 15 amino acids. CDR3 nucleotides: TGTGCCAGCAGTGAGTGGATCGTGATGAACACTGAAGCTTTCTTT. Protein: CASSEWIVMNTEAFF.

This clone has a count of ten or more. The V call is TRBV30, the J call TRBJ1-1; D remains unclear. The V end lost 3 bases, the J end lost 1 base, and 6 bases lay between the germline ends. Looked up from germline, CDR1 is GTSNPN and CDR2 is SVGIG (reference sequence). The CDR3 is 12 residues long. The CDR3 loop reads CAWREGNTEAFF. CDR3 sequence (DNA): TGTGCCTGGAGAGAGGGGAACACTGAAGCTTTCTTT.

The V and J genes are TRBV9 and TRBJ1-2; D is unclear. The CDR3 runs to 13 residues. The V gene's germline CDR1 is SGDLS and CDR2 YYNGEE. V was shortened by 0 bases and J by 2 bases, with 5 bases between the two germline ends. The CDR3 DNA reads TGTGCCAGCAGCGTAGACCTCAACTATGGCTACACCTTC. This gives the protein CASSVDLNYGYTF.

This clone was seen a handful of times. CDR3 region: CASGPSSYEQYF. CDR3 sequence (DNA): TGTGCCAGCGGTCCCAGCTCCTACGAGCAGTACTTC. This chain connects TRBV6-1 to TRBJ2-7; D not certain. V dropped 8 bases and J dropped 0 bases, with 8 bases sitting between them. CDR3 size: 12 residues. Germline lookup yields CDR1 MNHNS and CDR2 SASEGT.

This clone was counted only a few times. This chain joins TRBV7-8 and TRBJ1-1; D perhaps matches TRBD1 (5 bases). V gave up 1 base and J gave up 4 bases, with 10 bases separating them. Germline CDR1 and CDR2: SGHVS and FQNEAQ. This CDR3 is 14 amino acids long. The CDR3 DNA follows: TGTGCCAGCAGCTTAGGCAGAGGGGCCACTGAAGCTTTCTTT. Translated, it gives CASSLGRGATEAFF.

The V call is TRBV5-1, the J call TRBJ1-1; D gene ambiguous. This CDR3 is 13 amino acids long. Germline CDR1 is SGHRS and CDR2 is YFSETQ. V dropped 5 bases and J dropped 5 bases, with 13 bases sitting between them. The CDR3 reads CASRFSAETEAFF. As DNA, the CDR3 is TGCGCCAGCAGATTTTCAGCGGAGACTGAAGCTTTCTTT.

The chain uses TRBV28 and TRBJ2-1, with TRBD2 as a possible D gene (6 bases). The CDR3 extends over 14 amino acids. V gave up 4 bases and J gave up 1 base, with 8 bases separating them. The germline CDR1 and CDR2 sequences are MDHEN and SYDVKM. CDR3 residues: CASSYGGSYNEQFF. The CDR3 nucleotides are TGTGCCAGCAGTTATGGGGGGTCCTACAATGAGCAGTTCTTC. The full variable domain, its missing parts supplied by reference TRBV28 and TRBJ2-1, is DVKVTQSSRYLVKRTGEKVFLECVQDMDHENMFWYRQDPGLGLRLIYFSYDVKMKEKGDIPEGYSVSREKKERFSLILESASTNQTSMYLCASSYGGSYNEQFFGPGTRLTVL.

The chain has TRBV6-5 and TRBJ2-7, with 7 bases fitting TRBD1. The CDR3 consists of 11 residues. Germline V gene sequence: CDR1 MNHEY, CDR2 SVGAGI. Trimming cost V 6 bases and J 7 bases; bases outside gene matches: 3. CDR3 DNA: TGTGCCAGCAGCAGGGGGATTGAGCAGTACTTC. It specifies CASSRGIEQYF.